This TCR beta chain came from a study of blood T cells in healthy people across ages. Findings of the study overall: The recorded TCR beta diversity per million T cells decreased in a roughly linear manner with age. More naive CD4+ cells and higher diversity marked long-lived donors relative to aged donors. Changes seen in expanded clonotypes were possibly confounded by donor CMV status left unknown.

Combining a sample-barcoded 5' primer with a J-beta primer mix, a second PCR ran for roughly 7 to 12 cycles. Every cDNA molecule bore a tag from a template-switch adaptor containing 12 random nucleotides. TCRdb processed the 5' RACE reads anew with MiXCR; each CDR3 protein has one entry. This table has approximately 940,000 distinct CDR3 sequences, about 44% appearing once. Germline V gene lookup returns CDR1 DFQATT and CDR2 SNEGSKA (reference sequence). CDR3 length: 14 amino acids. Trimming removed 1 base from V and 10 bases from J; junction bases left unmatched: 9. As regards this clonotype: Its antigen is still unknown.

The chain combines TRBV20-1 with TRBJ2-1; 8 nucleotides align to TRBD2. This clonotype was sampled from a man aged 30 to 39 in good health. Sample: blood. Here the CDR3 reads CSARGNSGAGEQFF. The CDR3 DNA is TGCAGTGCTAGAGGGAATAGCGGGGCAGGGGAGCAGTTCTTC.